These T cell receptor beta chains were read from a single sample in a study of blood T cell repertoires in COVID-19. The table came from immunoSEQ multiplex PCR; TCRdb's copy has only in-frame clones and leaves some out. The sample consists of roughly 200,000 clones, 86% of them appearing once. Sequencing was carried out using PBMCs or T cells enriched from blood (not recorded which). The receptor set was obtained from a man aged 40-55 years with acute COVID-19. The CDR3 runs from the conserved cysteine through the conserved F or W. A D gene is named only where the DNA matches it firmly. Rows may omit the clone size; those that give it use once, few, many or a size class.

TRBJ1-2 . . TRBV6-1 CASSEGGQDYYGYTF TGTGCCAGCAGTGAAGGGGGCCAGGATTACTATGGCTACACCTTC
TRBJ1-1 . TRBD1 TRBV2 CASSEQGAQVTEAFF TGTGCCAGCAGTGAACAGGGGGCGCAGGTCACTGAAGCTTTCTTT
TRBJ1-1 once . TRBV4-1 CASSQVLPSEGGAEAFF TGCGCCAGCAGCCAAGTTCTCCCTTCCGAGGGCGGGGCTGAAGCTTTCTTT
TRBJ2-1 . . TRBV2 CASSRDWNSEQFF TGTGCCAGCAGTAGGGACTGGAACTCCGAGCAGTTCTTC
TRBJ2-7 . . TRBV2 CASSVGEVYEQYF TGTGCCAGCAGTGTGGGGGAGGTATACGAGCAGTACTTC
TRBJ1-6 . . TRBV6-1 CASSEKEKSPLHF TGTGCCAGCAGTGAAAAGGAGAAATCACCCCTCCACTTT
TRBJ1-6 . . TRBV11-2 CASSLDQAVAPLHF TGTGCCAGCAGCTTAGATCAGGCAGTGGCACCCCTCCACTTT
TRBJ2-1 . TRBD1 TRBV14 CASSPTGLGEQFF TGTGCCAGCAGCCCGACAGGGCTCGGTGAGCAGTTCTTC
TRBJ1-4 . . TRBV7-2 CASSLGLRAYGNEKLFF TGTGCCAGCAGCTTAGGTCTCAGGGCATACGGGAATGAAAAACTGTTTTTT
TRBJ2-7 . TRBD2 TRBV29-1 CSVEGGENTSYEQYF TGCAGCGTTGAGGGGGGGGAGAATACCTCCTACGAGCAGTACTTC
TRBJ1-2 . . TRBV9 CASSVLTGNYGYTF TGTGCCAGCAGCGTATTAACAGGGAACTATGGCTACACCTTC
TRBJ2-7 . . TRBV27 CASRPTVDNEQYF TGTGCCAGCAGGCCCACAGTCGACAACGAGCAGTACTTC
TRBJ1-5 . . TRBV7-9 CASSGGIRGFNQPQHF TGTGCCAGCAGCGGGGGAATCAGGGGATTCAATCAGCCCCAGCATTTT
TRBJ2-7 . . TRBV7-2 CASLQRTGSNYEQYF TGTGCCAGCCTCCAAAGAACCGGGTCCAACTACGAGCAGTACTTC
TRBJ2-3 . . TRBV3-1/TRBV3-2 CASSHWDTGTDTQYF TGTGCCAGCAGCCATTGGGACACTGGCACAGATACGCAGTATTTT
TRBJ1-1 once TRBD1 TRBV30 CAWSKPGQGAFF TGTGCCTGGAGCAAACCCGGACAGGGGGCTTTCTTT
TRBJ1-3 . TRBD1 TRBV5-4 CASSLKRQGSRSGNTIYF TGTGCCAGCAGCTTGAAAAGACAGGGGTCCCGCTCTGGAAACACCATATATTTT
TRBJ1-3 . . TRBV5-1 CASSLELVNSGNTIYF TGCGCCAGCAGCTTGGAACTTGTAAACTCTGGAAACACCATATATTTT
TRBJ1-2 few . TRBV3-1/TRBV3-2 CASSNPQLFGYTF TGTGCCAGCAGCAACCCCCAACTTTTTGGCTACACCTTC
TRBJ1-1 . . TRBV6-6 CASSYSAQGKGTEAFF TGTGCCAGCAGTTACTCTGCCCAGGGGAAGGGGACTGAAGCTTTCTTT
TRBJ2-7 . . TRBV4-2 CASSQYSGSTYEQYF TGTGCCAGCAGCCAATATTCTGGCAGTACCTACGAGCAGTACTTC
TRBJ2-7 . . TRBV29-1 CSVEPSRYEQYF TGCAGCGTTGAGCCTAGCCGCTACGAGCAGTACTTC
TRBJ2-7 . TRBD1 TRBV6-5 CASSWDRRNYEQYF TGTGCCAGCAGTTGGGACAGGCGAAACTACGAGCAGTACTTC
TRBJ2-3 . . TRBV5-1 CASSLQPGLVDTQYF TGCGCCAGCAGCCTTCAGCCGGGTCTCGTTGATACGCAGTATTTT